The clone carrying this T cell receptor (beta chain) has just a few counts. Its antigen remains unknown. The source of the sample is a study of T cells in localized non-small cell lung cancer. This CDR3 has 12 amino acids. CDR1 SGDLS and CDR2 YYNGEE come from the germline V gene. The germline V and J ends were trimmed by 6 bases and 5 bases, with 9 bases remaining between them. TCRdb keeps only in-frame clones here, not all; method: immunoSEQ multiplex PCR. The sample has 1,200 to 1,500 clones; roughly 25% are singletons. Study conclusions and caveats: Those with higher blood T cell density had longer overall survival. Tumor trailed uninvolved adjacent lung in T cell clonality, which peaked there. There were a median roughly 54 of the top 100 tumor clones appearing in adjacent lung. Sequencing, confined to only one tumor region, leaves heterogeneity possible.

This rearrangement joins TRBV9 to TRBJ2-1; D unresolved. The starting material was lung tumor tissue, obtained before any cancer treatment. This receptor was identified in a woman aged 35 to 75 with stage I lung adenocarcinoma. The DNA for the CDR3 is TGTGCCAGCACCCCCCCCCACAATGAGCAGTTCTTC. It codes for CASTPPHNEQFF.